Here is one T cell receptor (beta chain) with its context. Its antigen remains unknown. These data originate in a study of cytomegalovirus exposure and HLA in healthy donors. Study information: Roughly 85 million unique TCRs from HLA-typed donors made up an early data release. Study findings and constraints: A later analysis found TCR association rates differed by HLA locus, highest for DRB1 and lowest for HLA-C. Reportedly, diagnosis of cytomegalovirus status by the classifier showed high specificity and sensitivity. Later on, a genetic analysis was performed. It linked a missense variant in DCLRE1C with V- and J-gene trimming of TCR beta.

The germline gives CDR1 KGHSH, CDR2 LQKENI. J gave up 2 bases and V 6 bases, and 8 bases lay outside the gene matches. The CDR3 contains 15 residues. The PCR employed 60 Vbeta primers together with 13 Jbeta primers. TCRdb's table, derived via immunoSEQ multiplex PCR, lists solely in-frame clones and lacks some. The table lists around 150,000 clones, about 80% of them singletons. The rearrangement uses TRBV18 and TRBJ2-7; 9 positions agree with TRBD2. This clonotype originated in a man between 18 and 35 years old in good health and CMV-seropositive. Sequencing was carried out using PBMCs. The DNA for the CDR3 is TGTGCCAGCTCGCCCGTGGCTAGCGGGACCTACGAGCAGTACTTC. Residues: CASSPVASGTYEQYF.